Listed below are T cell receptor beta chains from one sample, sequenced in a study of PD-L1 blockade in urothelial cancer. The data were produced by immunoSEQ multiplex PCR, yet TCRdb's version contains in-frame clones alone and is incomplete. This sample carries 75,000 to 95,000 clones, approximately 89% of them seen once, and the ten largest clones take around 0.94%. The material sequenced was PBMCs, taken around atezolizumab (anti-PD-L1) treatment. The origin of the receptors is a woman aged 80 or over with urothelial cancer. The CDR3 runs from the conserved cysteine through the conserved F or W. D genes are given only for firm matches. For some rows the clone size is stated as once, few or many, or as a class when expanded; others skip it.

clone_size	v_call	j_call	d_call	cdr3_aa	cdr3_nt
.	TRBV27	TRBJ2-7	.	CASSLRVQPSSYEQYF	TGTGCCAGCAGTCTGAGGGTCCAGCCGAGCTCCTACGAGCAGTACTTC
.	TRBV11-3	TRBJ2-1	.	CASSRGARLAGSNEQFF	TGTGCCAGCAGCAGGGGAGCAAGGCTTGCGGGGAGCAATGAGCAGTTCTTC
.	TRBV5-1	TRBJ1-2	TRBD1	CASTAGTAYYGYTF	TGCGCCAGCACCGCTGGGACAGCTTACTATGGCTACACCTTC
once	TRBV27	TRBJ2-7	.	CASSFRGQLYEQYF	TGTGCCAGCAGTTTCCGCGGACAGCTCTACGAGCAGTACTTC
.	TRBV18	TRBJ1-1	.	CASSPTLARTEAFF	TGTGCCAGCTCACCGACTTTGGCGAGGACTGAAGCTTTCTTT
once	TRBV18	TRBJ1-2	TRBD1	CASSPPAGQGNYGYTF	TGTGCCAGCTCACCACCTGCTGGACAGGGTAACTATGGCTACACCTTC
.	TRBV28	TRBJ2-2	.	CASRAPKPTWELFF	TGTGCCAGCAGAGCCCCGAAGCCCACGTGGGAGCTGTTTTTT
.	TRBV15	TRBJ2-1	TRBD2	CATSRDTGTSNEQFF	TGTGCCACCAGCAGAGATACCGGGACTAGTAATGAGCAGTTCTTC
.	TRBV27	TRBJ1-5	.	CASSATGEPQHF	TGTGCCAGCAGTGCGACGGGGGAGCCCCAGCATTTT
.	TRBV20-1	TRBJ1-1	.	CSAPQAPEAFF	TGCAGTGCTCCTCAGGCCCCTGAAGCTTTCTTT
.	TRBV7-6	TRBJ2-3	TRBD2	CATSRATSGIADTQYF	TGTGCCACCAGTAGAGCAACTAGCGGGATTGCAGATACGCAGTATTTT
.	TRBV29-1	TRBJ2-1	TRBD2	CSVGPSGILEQFF	TGCAGCGTTGGACCTAGCGGGATCCTTGAGCAGTTCTTC
.	TRBV30	TRBJ1-1	TRBD1	CAWRQGAWTEAFF	TGTGCCTGGAGACAGGGGGCTTGGACTGAAGCTTTCTTT